This T cell receptor (beta chain) is drawn from a study of response to subunit inactivated influenza vaccine (dated by TCRdb to the late 2010s). Background on the whole study: Deep quantitative T cell receptor repertoire profiling was used in the study to track responses to a trivalent subunit inactivated influenza vaccine.

The CDR3 numbers 16 residues from cysteine through phenylalanine. CDR3 DNA only is kept here, 48 bases in frame from base 1. Points the paper makes about the study in general: It was suggested by the authors that each seasonal influenza vaccination may recruit only a limited number of new T cells.

Library prep was done by RT-PCR. The sequencer was an Illumina HiSeq 2500. TCRdb passed the public sequencing reads through fastp at Q25 and MiXCR, retaining productive beta sequences. A single entry per CDR3 protein holds the most common genes and DNA from its merged rows. Present in this sample are roughly 520,000 distinct CDR3 sequences, roughly 23% of which were seen just once. The ten biggest clones cover approximately 2% of the sample. This clonotype was observed a handful of times. No antigen is known for it. There are no base qualities to consult, and no much larger clone falls within one base.

This clonotype was sampled from a man over 45 who received an inactivated influenza vaccine. Donor details come from another sample of the same person, matched by shared clones. Here the chain combines TRBV21-1 and TRBJ2-1; TRBD1 was called by the table and not checked on the DNA. TRBV21-1 is assigned pseudogene status. The sequencing used CD4+ T cells sorted from PBMCs, collected roughly 5 days after vaccination. The nucleotide sequence reads TGTGCCAGCAGCAGCCGGGACAGGGCCCCATACAATGAGCAGTTCTTC. Translated, this gives CASSSRDRAPYNEQFF.